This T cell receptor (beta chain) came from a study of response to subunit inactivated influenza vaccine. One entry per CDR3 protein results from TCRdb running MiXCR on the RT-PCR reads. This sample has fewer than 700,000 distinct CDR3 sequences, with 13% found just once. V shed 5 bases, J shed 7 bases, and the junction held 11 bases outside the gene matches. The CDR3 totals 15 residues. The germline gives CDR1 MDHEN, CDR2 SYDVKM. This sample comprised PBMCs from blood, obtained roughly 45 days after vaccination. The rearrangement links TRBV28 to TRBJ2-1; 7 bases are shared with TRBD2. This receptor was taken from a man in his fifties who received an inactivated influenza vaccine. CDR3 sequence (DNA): TGTGCCAGCAGTCCCCGACTAGCAGGGATGAATGAGCAGTTCTTC. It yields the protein CASSPRLAGMNEQFF.